The 11 T cell receptor beta chains given below trace back to one sample, sequenced in a study of molecular identifiers for immune sequencing clone quantification. TCRdb reanalysed the PCR reads using MiXCR and keeps one entry per CDR3 protein. The sample records 490,000 or so distinct CDR3 sequences, roughly a fifth being singletons. What was sequenced was naive CD8+ T cells from blood, with Jurkat cell RNA spiked in. Noted subset: FACS-sorted CD8+CD4-CCR7+CD45RA+ naive T cells. The receptors come from a human donor in good health. Some libraries in this study had Jurkat cell RNA spiked in.

This clonotype was counted between two and nine times. V gene TRBV28 combines with J gene TRBJ2-7, with D perhaps TRBD1 or TRBD2 (5 bases each). Germline V gives CDR1 MDHEN, CDR2 SYDVKM. This CDR3 contains 14 residues. Trimming took 6 bases from V and 5 from J, leaving 17 bases between them. The CDR3: CASSQPGRLDEQYF. In DNA, the CDR3 is TGTGCCAGCAGCCAACCGGGACGGCTGGACGAGCAGTACTTC.

This clonotype was seen once. A much bigger clone sits one base away, suggesting this may be a read error. The gene calls are TRBV6-1 and TRBJ1-1; a weak D match, TRBD1 (5 bases). V lost 6 bases to trimming and J lost 2 bases, with 19 bases between them. Germline V gene lookup returns CDR1 MNHNS and CDR2 SASEGT. CDR3 length: 16 amino acids. The CDR3 here is CASRSGRGMTNTEAFF. CDR3 DNA sequence: TGTGCCAGCAGGTCGGGACGGGGGATGACTAACACTGAAGCTTTCTTT.

This clonotype was found many times. This CDR3 reads CASGSRGGGLTDTQYF. The DNA of the CDR3 is TGTGCCAGCGGCTCAAGAGGAGGGGGCCTCACAGATACGCAGTATTTT. This chain links TRBV9 with TRBJ2-3; TRBD1 is a possible D gene (7 bases). This CDR3 contains 16 residues. Germline V gene lookup returns CDR1 SGDLS and CDR2 YYNGEE. Trimming pared 7 bases from V and 2 bases from J, leaving 20 bases between.

As concerns this clonotype: Here the CDR3 omits its conserved ending phenylalanine or tryptophan, so a read error is the likely source. The gene calls are TRBV5-3 and TRBJ2-7, with 7 nucleotides matching TRBD1. TRBV5-3 is designated an ORF whose function remains uncertain. Trimming removed 8 bases from V and 3 bases from J; junction bases left unmatched: 11. This CDR3 contains 14 residues. The CDR3 nucleotides read TGTGCCAGCAGCATCAACCGGGACAGCTACGAGCAGTACCTC. This gives the protein CASSINRDSYEQYL.

This clonotype appeared many times. J is TRBJ2-7 and V is TRBV6-5; D is unclear. The CDR3 contains 13 residues. V was trimmed by 5 bases and J by 5 bases, leaving 13 bases between them. Germline CDR1 MNHEY, CDR2 SVGAGI. This CDR3 reads CASSPLGWNEQYF. The CDR3 DNA sequence: TGTGCCAGCAGTCCACTGGGGTGGAACGAGCAGTACTTC.

A remark on this clonotype: A much larger clonotype is one base distant, so this may be a read error. The V call is TRBV7-2, the J call TRBJ2-7; D is unclear. Germline V gives CDR1 SGHTA, CDR2 FQGNSA. The CDR3 sequence is 17 residues long. The CDR3 sequence: CASSFGVTRRTSYEQCF. CDR3 sequence (DNA): TGTGCCAGCAGCTTTGGGGTTACTCGGAGAACCTCCTACGAGCAGTGCTTC.

This clonotype came up many times. V gene TRBV27 combines with J gene TRBJ1-5, with 7 bases that match TRBD1. From germline, CDR1 is MNHEY and CDR2 SMNVEV (reference sequence). The CDR3 covers 14 residues. J was trimmed by 3 bases and V by 5 bases; bases with no gene match: 4. CDR3: CASSPGGPNQPQHF. CDR3 nucleotides: TGTGCCAGCAGTCCAGGGGGACCCAATCAGCCCCAGCATTTT.

This clonotype was seen many times. The V call is TRBV7-9, the J call TRBJ2-1, with TRBD2 identical over 9 bases. The CDR3 length is 15 residues. Trimming cost V 4 bases and J 8 bases; bases outside gene matches: 9. Germline-derived CDR1 and CDR2 are SEHNR and FQNEAQ (reference sequence). The CDR3 sequence is CASSSLGSGSHEQFF. CDR3 nucleotide sequence: TGTGCCAGCAGCTCCCTTGGTAGCGGGAGTCATGAGCAGTTCTTC.

Only one count was recorded for this clonotype. A much larger clone is a single base away; this may be a read error. The chain combines TRBV7-2 with TRBJ2-1, with TRBD2 matching 9 bases. V shed 5 bases, J shed 7 bases, and the junction held 12 bases outside the gene matches. Germline V lookup: CDR1 SGHTA, CDR2 FQGNSA. The CDR3 has 16 residues. CDR3 protein: CTSSHLGGGAGNEQFF. The DNA for the CDR3 is TGTACCAGCAGCCACCTCGGCGGGGGGGCCGGGAATGAGCAGTTCTTC.

This clonotype was counted many times. The chain links TRBV30 to TRBJ1-6, with 12 bases matching TRBD1. The junction had 3 bases not matched to a gene; V was cut back by 3 bases and J by 9 bases. The CDR3 spans 14 residues. Germline loops: CDR1 GTSNPN, CDR2 SVGIG (reference sequence). The CDR3 nucleotides are TGTGCCTGGAGATTGGGACAGGGGGCTTCACCCCTCCACTTT. Encoded protein: CAWRLGQGASPLHF.

The chain combines TRBV12-3 or TRBV12-4 with TRBJ1-1; no reliable D call. This CDR3 contains 12 residues. Trimming left V 6 bases short and J 7 bases short, with 12 bases between. The CDR3 sequence: CASRGTDREAFF. In nucleotides, the CDR3 is TGTGCCAGCAGGGGAACTGATCGTGAAGCTTTCTTT.